This T cell receptor beta chain appears in the sequencing data of a study of vaccination effects on CD4 cells after COVID-19. Study in general: Post-vaccine sampling occurred a median 72 days after the second dose.

Study results and limitations: Convalescent patients were scarce in the study, and it lacked early post-infection timepoints. Marked clonal contraction of both clone types appeared late after vaccination.

With regard to this clone: The target antigen is unknown.

Viral peptide pool expansion of antigen-specific CD4+ T cells preceded sequencing in the ViraFEST assay. Following an approximately ten-day culture, CD4+ T cells were purified. Either the mRNA-1273 or the BNT162b2 vaccine was given to participants as two doses. Trimming took 4 bases from V and 9 from J, leaving 22 bases between them. The CDR3 is 16 amino acids. Per germline, CDR1 SGHVS and CDR2 FNYEAQ. Measured with immunoSEQ multiplex PCR; TCRdb has only the in-frame clones, and not every one. Of 20,000 to 30,000 clones listed, 69% are singletons. The rearrangement joins TRBV7-6 to TRBJ2-1, with D perhaps matching TRBD1 or TRBD2 (5 bases each). This clonotype originated in a human donor who received a COVID-19 vaccine. Sample: CD4+ T cells from PBMCs cultured with SARS-CoV-2 spike peptides, taken after COVID-19 vaccination. The CDR3 DNA reads TGTGCCAGCAGCTCCTCTAGAAACGGGGCCCTCGGTGAGCAGTTCTTC. Translated: CASSSSRNGALGEQFF.